A single sample gave rise to the 14 T cell receptor beta chains below, sequenced in a study of TIL therapy for anti-PD-1-resistant metastatic lung cancer. The immunoSEQ assay was v3. The protocol was immunoSEQ multiplex PCR, while the TCRdb copy is restricted to in-frame clones and leaves out a portion. The top ten hold approximately 7.4% of the sample, which has about 17,000 clones, roughly 85% seen once. Specified time point: pre-treatment sample, taken before nivolumab and TIL therapy. Sequencing used blood, obtained at baseline. These receptors came from a person aged 25-85 years with non-small cell lung cancer.

The chain joins TRBV7-8 to TRBJ2-7; D gene uncertain. The V gene's germline CDR1 is SGHVS and CDR2 FQNEAQ. The CDR3 loop spans 13 amino acids. Trimming stripped 1 base from V and 9 bases from J, with 13 bases between. Here the CDR3 reads CASSLGANRRQYF. DNA for the CDR3: TGTGCCAGCAGCTTAGGGGCTAATCGTCGGCAGTACTTC.

This rearrangement joins TRBV5-6 to TRBJ2-1; 10 bases are shared with TRBD2. There are 16 residues in the CDR3. Germline V gene sequence: CDR1 SGHDT, CDR2 YYEEEE. Losses at the gene ends were 1 base for V and 2 bases for J; bases not matched to a gene: 3. The CDR3 DNA sequence: TGTGCCAGCAGCTTGACGGGACTAGCGCCCTACAATGAGCAGTTCTTC. Translated, it gives CASSLTGLAPYNEQFF.

The CDR3, as DNA: TGTGCCAGCAGTTACCTGGGGGCCCAGGTGACCCTCCACTTT. This codes for CASSYLGAQVTLHF. The chain employs TRBV6-5 and TRBJ1-6; TRBD1 is a possible D gene (6 bases). Trimming took 2 bases from V and 14 from J, leaving 16 bases between them. Germline CDR1 and CDR2: MNHEY and SVGAGI. This CDR3 has 14 amino acids.

This rearrangement joins TRBV28 to TRBJ1-1; no firm D call. This CDR3 comprises 16 residues. V lost 2 bases and J lost 0, with 13 bases in between. CDR1 and CDR2 (germline): MDHEN, SYDVKM. The CDR3 reads CASSLEPSSVNTEAFF. The CDR3 DNA is TGTGCCAGCAGTTTAGAACCTTCGTCCGTGAACACTGAAGCTTTCTTT.

The rearrangement uses TRBV30 and TRBJ2-3; 11 bases agree with TRBD1. The CDR3 covers 15 residues. Trimming cost V 2 bases and J 8 bases; bases outside gene matches: 9. The germline gives CDR1 GTSNPN, CDR2 SVGIG (reference sequence). CDR3 residues: CAWSPGTGGYGTQYF. The CDR3 coding sequence is TGTGCCTGGAGTCCCGGGACAGGGGGGTACGGTACGCAGTATTTT.

This sequence joins TRBV24-1 and TRBJ1-5; D remains ambiguous. V gave up 5 bases and J gave up 4 bases, with 8 bases separating them. This CDR3 is 13 amino acids long. CDR1 KGHDR and CDR2 SFDVKD come from the germline V gene. The CDR3 loop reads CATSVDGNQPQHF. The CDR3 bases are TGTGCCACCAGTGTGGACGGTAATCAGCCCCAGCATTTT.

The CDR3 nucleotides are TGTGCCAGCACCCCTCTAGCGGGAGGGCCCGGGGAGACCCAGTACTTC. Residues: CASTPLAGGPGETQYF. The chain is built from TRBV5-5 and TRBJ2-5, with 12 nucleotides matching TRBD2. J gave up 5 bases and V 6 bases, and 11 bases lay outside the gene matches. Germline V CDR1 and CDR2: SGHKS, YYEKEE (reference sequence). The CDR3 is made up of 16 amino acids.

This clone was recorded a few times. The chain links TRBV4-2 to TRBJ1-1; the D gene is possibly TRBD1 (6 bases). The CDR3 has 13 amino acids. In germline, CDR1 is LGHNA, CDR2 YNFKEQ. Trimming pared 5 bases from V and 3 bases from J, leaving 10 bases between. CDR3 amino acids: CASSSWTDTEAFF. DNA of the CDR3: TGTGCCAGCAGCTCTTGGACAGACACTGAAGCTTTCTTT.

As to this clone: The same CDR3 is also encoded by other DNA sequences in this sample. This chain uses TRBV7-2 with TRBJ2-3; unclear D gene. V was cut by 1 base and J by 2 bases, with 4 bases left in between. The CDR3 has 13 amino acids. Germline V gene data show CDR1 as SGHTA and CDR2 as FQGNSA. Written as DNA, the CDR3 is TGTGCCAGCAGCTTAGTGTACACAGATACGCAGTATTTT. This encodes CASSLVYTDTQYF.

V and J are TRBV19 and TRBJ2-3, with D maybe TRBD1 (6 bases). This CDR3 spans 14 amino acids. Germline assignment: CDR1 LNHDA and CDR2 SQIVND (reference sequence). V shed 7 bases and J shed 3 bases, with 14 bases lying between them. CDR3 sequence reads: CASTTGLSTDTQYF. As DNA, the CDR3 is TGTGCCAGTACCACAGGGTTATCGACAGATACGCAGTATTTT.

The J gene is TRBJ1-1, the V gene TRBV6-5; 7 positions match TRBD1. Germline loops: CDR1 MNHEY, CDR2 SVGAGI. There are 15 residues in the CDR3. J lost 5 bases, V lost 5 bases, and 11 bases had no gene match. CDR3 bases: TGTGCCAGCAGTATCTCGGGGTCAGGGGGGACTGAAGCTTTCTTT. It translates to CASSISGSGGTEAFF.

The chain carries TRBV10-3 and TRBJ2-7, with 9 nucleotides matching TRBD1. Per germline, CDR1 ENHRY and CDR2 SYGVKD. The V segment lost 4 bases and the J segment 2 bases; nucleotides outside the gene matches: 3. The CDR3 sequence is 14 residues long. The CDR3 DNA reads as TGTGCCATCAGTGGGGGACAGGGCGCCTACGAGCAGTACTTC. Translating gives CAISGGQGAYEQYF.

The V gene is TRBV6-6, the J gene TRBJ2-2; 9 bases agree with TRBD2. V lost 5 bases and J lost 5; bases outside the gene matches: 9. The CDR3 is 16 amino acids. Germline V gene data show CDR1 as MNHNY and CDR2 as SVGAGI (reference sequence). The CDR3 DNA reads as TGTGCCAGCAGTCGAGCGGGGGGAGAGAAAACCGGGGAGCTGTTTTTT. The encoded protein is CASSRAGGEKTGELFF.

The CDR3 nucleotides read TGTGCCAGCTGGGTGGGTTTCGAGGAGACCCAGTACTTC. This codes for CASWVGFEETQYF. The rearrangement links TRBV7-9 to TRBJ2-5; D call uncertain. The CDR3 length is 13 residues. CDR1 is SEHNR, CDR2 FQNEAQ, per germline (reference sequence). The V end was cut by 8 bases, the J end by 5 bases, with 15 bases between.